Listed below are T cell receptor beta chains from one sample, sequenced in a study of blood T cell repertoires in COVID-19. Assay: immunoSEQ multiplex PCR; the TCRdb copy retains only in-frame clones and omits some. The sample has around 110,000 clones; 71% are singletons. Sequenced: peripheral blood. All receptors derive from a human donor with acute or convalescent COVID-19. The donor label of this sample is uncertain. The CDR3 runs from the conserved cysteine through the conserved F or W. A D gene is named only where the DNA matches it firmly. Some rows mark clone size as missing; the rest say once, few, many or name a class of expanded clone.

CDR3 length,clone size,V gene,D gene,J gene,CDR3 DNA,CDR3 protein
12,NA,TRBV20-1,NA,TRBJ2-5,TGCAGTGCTAGTATGGCAGAAGAGACCCAGTACTTC,CSASMAEETQYF
16,once,TRBV20-1,TRBD2,TRBJ2-3,TGCAGTGCTAGTTCTAGGGGACTAGCGAGGACAGATACGCAGTATTTT,CSASSRGLARTDTQYF
17,NA,TRBV2,NA,TRBJ1-2,TGTGCCAGCAGTGTTGTCCTTGTATCGGGGAGGCCCTATGGCTACACCTTC,CASSVVLVSGRPYGYTF
14,NA,TRBV5-1,NA,TRBJ1-2,TGCGCCAGCAGCTTAGAAGGGGTTGACTATGGCTACACCTTC,CASSLEGVDYGYTF
15,NA,TRBV30,NA,TRBJ1-2,TGTGCCTGGAGTGTTCGGGGGAGTCGTGGCTATGGCTACACCTTC,CAWSVRGSRGYGYTF
17,NA,TRBV4-1,TRBD2,TRBJ2-1,TGCGCCAGCAGCCAAACAATAGCGGGGGGAAAATACAATGAGCAGTTCTTC,CASSQTIAGGKYNEQFF
15,NA,TRBV6-5,TRBD2,TRBJ2-1,TGTGCCAGCAGAAGCGGGGGCCCTCCCTACAATGAGCAGTTCTTC,CASRSGGPPYNEQFF
14,NA,TRBV5-8,TRBD1,TRBJ1-2,TGTGCCAGCACCCGCGGGACAGCTAACTATGGCTACACCTTC,CASTRGTANYGYTF
19,NA,TRBV18,TRBD1,TRBJ2-2,TGTGCCAGCTCACCCCCTAGACAGGGAGAGGGCTTGAACACCGGGGAGCTGTTTTTT,CASSPPRQGEGLNTGELFF
12,NA,TRBV30,NA,TRBJ1-4,TGTGCCTGGAGCCCAGGTCCTGAAAAACTGTTTTTT,CAWSPGPEKLFF
15,NA,TRBV18,NA,TRBJ2-7,TGTGCCAGCTCACCACCCCAAGGACACCCCTACGAGCAGTACTTC,CASSPPQGHPYEQYF
14,NA,TRBV13,TRBD2,TRBJ2-3,TGTGCCAGCAGCTCCGGGACTAGAGGTTTAGGGCAGTATTTT,CASSSGTRGLGQYF
16,NA,TRBV7-9,NA,TRBJ2-3,TGTGCCAGCAGCTTCGACTTTGGCGGGGACACAGATACGCAGTATTTT,CASSFDFGGDTDTQYF
17,NA,TRBV7-2,NA,TRBJ2-5,TGTGCCAGCAGCTTAGCATCTGGCGGGGGCTCCCAAGAGACCCAGTACTTC,CASSLASGGGSQETQYF
16,NA,TRBV7-9,NA,TRBJ2-5,TGTGCCAGCAGCCTTTCTCTGCGGAGCTCCCAAGAGACCCAGTACTTC,CASSLSLRSSQETQYF
17,NA,TRBV18,TRBD1,TRBJ2-6,TGTGCCAGCTCACCGGACAGGGGGCGCGCTGGGGCCAACGTCCTGACTTTC,CASSPDRGRAGANVLTF
19,NA,TRBV4-1,NA,TRBJ2-1,TGCGCCAGCAGCCAAGAGGCGGGGCGCCTCCTAAGCGGCTACAATGAGCAGTTCTTC,CASSQEAGRLLSGYNEQFF
12,NA,TRBV14,NA,TRBJ2-7,TGTGCCAGCAGCGCAGGGGCCTACGAGCAGTACTTC,CASSAGAYEQYF
15,NA,TRBV5-1,TRBD1,TRBJ1-1,TGCGCCAGCAGGCGGACAGGGGGGGAGAACACTGAAGCTTTCTTT,CASRRTGGENTEAFF
15,few,TRBV7-9,NA,TRBJ2-1,TGTGCCAGCAGCTTAGCCGGTTCGGGGATGGTAGGGTCTTTCTTC,CASSLAGSGMVGSFF
16,few,TRBV20-1,TRBD2,TRBJ2-3,TGCAGTGCGAGTAGCGGGGGGGCCGTCCGCACAGATACGCAGTATTTT,CSASSGGAVRTDTQYF
11,NA,TRBV2,NA,TRBJ1-2,TGTGCCGGAGGGATTCGAAGTGGCTACACCTTC,CAGGIRSGYTF
13,NA,TRBV6-4,NA,TRBJ2-2,TGTGCCAGCAGTGAAGGGGGCACCGGGGAGCTGTTTTTT,CASSEGGTGELFF
13,NA,TRBV9,NA,TRBJ1-1,TGTGCCAGCAGCCCCGCCTTTGGGCCTGAAGCTTTCTTT,CASSPAFGPEAFF
15,once,TRBV28,TRBD1,TRBJ1-3,TGTGCCAGCCATGGACAGGGATGGGCTGGAAACACCATATATTTT,CASHGQGWAGNTIYF
16,few,TRBV5-1,NA,TRBJ2-3,TGCGCCAGCAGCTCCACCAACAGGGTTAGCACAGATACGCAGTATTTT,CASSSTNRVSTDTQYF
15,NA,TRBV9,NA,TRBJ1-2,TGTGCCAGCAGCGCGGGTTCTGGGGCAGGCTTAGGCTACACCTTC,CASSAGSGAGLGYTF
16,NA,TRBV15,TRBD2,TRBJ2-5,TGTGCCACCAGCAGAGAGACTAGCGGGGTTGGGAAGACCCAGTACTTC,CATSRETSGVGKTQYF
15,NA,TRBV28,NA,TRBJ2-3,TGTGCCAGCAGTTTTGGTGCTCATAGAGGGGATACGCAGTATTTT,CASSFGAHRGDTQYF
18,NA,TRBV5-6,NA,TRBJ1-4,TGTGCCAGCAGCTTGGTGCGGAAGAACCTTGCAACTAATGAAAAACTGTTTTTT,CASSLVRKNLATNEKLFF